This is a list of T cell receptor beta chains from one sample in a study of breast tumors, draining lymph nodes, adjacent tissues. TCRdb itself ran the multiplex PCR reads through MiXCR, one entry per CDR3 protein. The sample has 190,000 or so distinct CDR3 sequences, 31% seen once. Material for sequencing was axillary lymph node tissue. The receptors were sampled from a female donor with breast cancer. Some clones in this sample may be carry-over from other donors' samples. Both conserved end residues are part of each CDR3.

v_call | cdr3_aa
TRBV13 | CASSLPVTGILPYEQYF
TRBV5-1 | CASSYGGPKWELFF
TRBV20-1 | CSASGNYNSPLHF
TRBV30 | CAWRKLAGIGELFF
TRBV4-1 | CASSQDRGTGFEKLFF
TRBV5-1 | CASSSWDRGITEAFF
TRBV5-6 | CASSQGGPAVGELFF
TRBV7-3 | CASSPGQGSQPQHF
TRBV19 | CARDAVISSPYEQYF
TRBV20-1 | CSARSSLPGTQAEAFF
TRBV6-2/TRBV6-3 | CASQDRTTEAFF
TRBV20-1 | CSASWLAGGPGGTQYF
TRBV7-2 | CASSWKGSTEAFF
TRBV13 | CASSSGGWFLGIGMNTEAFF
TRBV24-1 | CATSDPAASNEQYF
TRBV20-1 | CSARVGQGRQETQYF
TRBV24-1 | CAPGTGSYEQYF
TRBV7-9 | CASSLAGISAGSPLHF
TRBV7-9 | CASSLEVYRRNTIYF
TRBV19 | CASSTTGRTEAFF
TRBV28 | CASSFSRESSGELFF
TRBV19 | CASSIAYGTGNGGYTF
TRBV2 | CASGSAGLDSPLHF
TRBV6-1 | CASSETLGGASYEQYF
TRBV7-6 | CASSLEGSYNEHF
TRBV29-1 | CSVDRAGYTF
TRBV7-6 | CASSLGGLAGGPGPDTQYF
TRBV9 | CASSVGTSGSYNEQFF
TRBV7-9 | CASSLVSSPNNEQFF
TRBV11-2 | CASSLPQGYGYTF